This T cell receptor (beta chain) is drawn from a study of cytomegalovirus exposure and HLA in healthy donors. General study results and limits: One cluster of highly shared sequence variants probably arose as a sequencing artifact.

Use of 60 Vbeta and 13 Jbeta primers characterized the PCR. This table comes from immunoSEQ multiplex PCR, and its TCRdb copy is limited to in-frame clones, with some not included. The sample holds some 33,000 clones, about 60% seen once. Notes on this clone: What it recognizes is unknown.

V lost 4 bases and J 0 bases, leaving 12 bases between the germline ends. The germline V gene encodes CDR1 MNHNS and CDR2 SASEGT. The CDR3 covers 15 residues. The material sequenced was PBMCs. The sequence was collected from a man between 45 and 60 years old in good health and CMV-seropositive. The chain links TRBV6-1 to TRBJ1-1; maybe TRBD1 (6 bases). The CDR3 loop is CASSGRDTMNTEAFF. The CDR3 nucleotides read TGTGCCAGCAGTGGAAGGGACACTATGAACACTGAAGCTTTCTTT.